This T cell receptor (beta chain) was profiled in a study of early stage breast cancer tumors. V trimming: 0 bases; J trimming: 1 base; junction bases outside the gene matches: 12. CDR3 length equals 20 residues. The germline V gene encodes CDR1 LGHNA and CDR2 YSLEER. This clone was seen only once. Here immunoSEQ multiplex PCR was the method, and the copy in TCRdb shows in-frame clones only, minus some. The table records 15,000 or so clones, 65% to 85% of them present only once. The sequence was obtained from a person in their twenties or thirties with breast cancer. Sequencing was done on a sample of normal breast tissue next to the tumor. The chain combines TRBV4-3 with TRBJ2-4, with 10 bases lining up with TRBD2. CDR3 region: CASSQDQRTSGPAAKNIQYF. As DNA, the CDR3 is TGCGCCAGCAGCCAAGATCAGAGGACTAGCGGACCCGCGGCCAAAAACATTCAGTACTTC.